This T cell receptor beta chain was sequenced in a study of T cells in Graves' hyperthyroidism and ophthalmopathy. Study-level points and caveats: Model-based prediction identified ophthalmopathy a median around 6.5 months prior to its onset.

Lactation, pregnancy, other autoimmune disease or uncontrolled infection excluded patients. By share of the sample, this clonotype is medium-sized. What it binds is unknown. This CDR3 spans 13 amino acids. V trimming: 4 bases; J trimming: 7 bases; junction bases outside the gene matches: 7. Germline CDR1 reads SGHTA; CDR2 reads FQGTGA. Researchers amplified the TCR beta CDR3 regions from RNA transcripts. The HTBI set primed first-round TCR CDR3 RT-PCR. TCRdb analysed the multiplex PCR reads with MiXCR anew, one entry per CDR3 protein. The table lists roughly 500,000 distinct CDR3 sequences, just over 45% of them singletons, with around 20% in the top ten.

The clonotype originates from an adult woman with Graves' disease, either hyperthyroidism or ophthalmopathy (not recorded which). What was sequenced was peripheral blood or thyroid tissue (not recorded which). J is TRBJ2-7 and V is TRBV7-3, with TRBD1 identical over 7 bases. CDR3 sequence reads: CASSSRQGGEQYF. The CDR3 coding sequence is TGTGCCAGCAGCTCCCGACAGGGTGGAGAGCAGTACTTC.